Here is one T cell receptor (beta chain) with its context. As handled by the study authors: Estimated nucleated cell counts came from reference gene primer amplification. Sequenced by immunoSEQ multiplex PCR; TCRdb stores in-frame clones only, minus some. V, J and clone size derive from that table, while D and trimming were established from the DNA sequence. The data hold fewer than 200,000 clones, with around nine tenths observed a single time. J gave up 6 bases and V 2 bases, and 10 bases lay outside the gene matches. The V gene's germline CDR1 is SGHRS and CDR2 YFSETQ. The CDR3 is made up of 15 amino acids. The record originates from a study of blood T cell repertoires in COVID-19. Study in general: Samples came from the United States, Italy and Spain, spanning acute and convalescent COVID-19. PBMCs, B-cell-depleted T cells, or T cells provided the cDNA or gDNA that made up the material.

The sequenced sample was peripheral blood. This rearrangement joins TRBV5-1 to TRBJ2-7, with 8 bases fitting TRBD1. The sequence derives from a woman under 30 who had recovered from COVID-19. CDR3 in amino acids: CASSFTWQGAGEQYF. The CDR3 DNA sequence: TGCGCCAGCAGCTTCACTTGGCAGGGGGCAGGCGAGCAGTACTTC.